This section outlines one T cell receptor (beta chain) sequence together with its context. V was pared by 4 bases and J by 6 bases, with 10 bases of the junction left unmatched. CDR1 is SGHDT and CDR2 is YYEEEE in the germline V gene. The CDR3 contains 15 residues. The record originates from a study of blood T cell repertoires in COVID-19. In the study overall: Specimens from acute and convalescent COVID-19 originated in the United States, Italy and Spain.

How the authors handled the data: The assay estimated nucleated cells by amplifying reference gene primers. The table came from immunoSEQ multiplex PCR; TCRdb's copy has only in-frame clones and leaves some out. V and J calls and clone size are as listed in that table; D and trimming were resolved from the DNA. This table holds 70,000 to 85,000 clones, roughly 90% found once. The rearrangement links TRBV5-6 to TRBJ2-1; 7 bases align to TRBD2. The receptor was derived from a man between 65 and 85 years old with active or convalescent COVID-19. The sample consisted of peripheral blood. The CDR3 protein is CASSHPREGLNEQFF. The DNA of the CDR3 is TGTGCCAGCAGCCACCCCAGGGAGGGCCTCAATGAGCAGTTCTTC.